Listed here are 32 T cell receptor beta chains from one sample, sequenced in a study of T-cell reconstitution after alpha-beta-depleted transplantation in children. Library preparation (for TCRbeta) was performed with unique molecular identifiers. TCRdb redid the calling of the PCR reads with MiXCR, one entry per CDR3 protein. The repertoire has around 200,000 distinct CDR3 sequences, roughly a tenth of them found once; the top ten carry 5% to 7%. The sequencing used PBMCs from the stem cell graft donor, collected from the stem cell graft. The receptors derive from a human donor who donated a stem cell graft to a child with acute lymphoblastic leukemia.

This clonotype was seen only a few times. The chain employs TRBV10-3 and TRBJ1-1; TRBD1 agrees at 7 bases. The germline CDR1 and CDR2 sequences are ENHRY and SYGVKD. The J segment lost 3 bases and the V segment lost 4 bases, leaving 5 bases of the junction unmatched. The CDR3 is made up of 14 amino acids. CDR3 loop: CAISVRTGDTEAFF. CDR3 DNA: TGTGCCATCAGTGTGAGAACAGGGGACACTGAAGCTTTCTTT.

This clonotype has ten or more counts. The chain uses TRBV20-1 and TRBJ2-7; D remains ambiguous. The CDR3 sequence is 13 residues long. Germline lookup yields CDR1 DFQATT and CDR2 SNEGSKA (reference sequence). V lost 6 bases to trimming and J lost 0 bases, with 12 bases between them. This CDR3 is CSANGRNSYEQYF. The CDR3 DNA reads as TGCAGTGCGAACGGACGGAACTCCTACGAGCAGTACTTC.

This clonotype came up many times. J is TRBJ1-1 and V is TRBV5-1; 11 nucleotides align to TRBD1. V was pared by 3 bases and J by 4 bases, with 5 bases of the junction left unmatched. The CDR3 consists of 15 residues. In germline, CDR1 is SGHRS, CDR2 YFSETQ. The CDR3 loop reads CASSYGQGASTEAFF. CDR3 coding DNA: TGCGCCAGCAGCTACGGACAGGGGGCGAGCACTGAAGCTTTCTTT.

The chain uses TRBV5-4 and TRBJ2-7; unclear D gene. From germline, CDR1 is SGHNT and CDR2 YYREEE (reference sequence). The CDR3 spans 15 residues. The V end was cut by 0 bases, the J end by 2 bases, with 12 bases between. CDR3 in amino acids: CASSLGHSLPYEQYF. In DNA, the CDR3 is TGTGCCAGCAGCTTGGGGCACTCATTACCCTACGAGCAGTACTTC.

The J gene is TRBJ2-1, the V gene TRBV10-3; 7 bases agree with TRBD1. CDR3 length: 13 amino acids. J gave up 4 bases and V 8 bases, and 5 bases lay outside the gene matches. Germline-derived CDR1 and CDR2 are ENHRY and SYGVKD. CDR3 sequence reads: CAIGTAEYNEQFF. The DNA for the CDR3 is TGTGCCATCGGGACAGCAGAATACAATGAGCAGTTCTTC.

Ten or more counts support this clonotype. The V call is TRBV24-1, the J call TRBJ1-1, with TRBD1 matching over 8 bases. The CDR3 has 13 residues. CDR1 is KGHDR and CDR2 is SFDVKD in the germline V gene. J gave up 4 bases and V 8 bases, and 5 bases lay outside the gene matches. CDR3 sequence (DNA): TGTGCCACCACTTCCGACAGGGGCACTGAAGCTTTCTTT. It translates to CATTSDRGTEAFF.

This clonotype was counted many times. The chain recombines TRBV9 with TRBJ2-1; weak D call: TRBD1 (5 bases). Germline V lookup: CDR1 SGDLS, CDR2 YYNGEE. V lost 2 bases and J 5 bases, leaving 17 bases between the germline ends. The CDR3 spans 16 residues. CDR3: CASSVDFFVRDNEQFF. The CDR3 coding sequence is TGTGCCAGCAGCGTCGATTTCTTTGTCAGGGACAATGAGCAGTTCTTC. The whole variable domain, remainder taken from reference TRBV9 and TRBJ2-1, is DSGVTQTPKHLITATGQRVTLRCSPRSGDLSVYWYQQSLDQGLQFLIQYYNGEERAKGNILERFSAQQFPDLHSELNLSSLELGDSALYFCASSVDFFVRDNEQFFGPGTRLTVL.

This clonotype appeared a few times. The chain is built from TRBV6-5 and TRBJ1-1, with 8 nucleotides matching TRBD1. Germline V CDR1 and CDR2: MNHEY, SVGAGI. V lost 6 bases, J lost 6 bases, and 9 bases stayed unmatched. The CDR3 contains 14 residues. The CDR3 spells CASRRTGSGAEAFF. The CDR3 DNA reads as TGTGCCAGCAGAAGGACAGGGTCAGGCGCTGAAGCTTTCTTT.

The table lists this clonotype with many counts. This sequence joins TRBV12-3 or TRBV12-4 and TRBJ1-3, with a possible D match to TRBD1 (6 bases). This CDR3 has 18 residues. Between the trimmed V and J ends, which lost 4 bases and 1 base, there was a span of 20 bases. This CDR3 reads CASSSRGGLIRSGNTIYF. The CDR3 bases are TGTGCCAGCAGTTCTAGGGGGGGACTCATTCGATCTGGAAACACCATATATTTT.

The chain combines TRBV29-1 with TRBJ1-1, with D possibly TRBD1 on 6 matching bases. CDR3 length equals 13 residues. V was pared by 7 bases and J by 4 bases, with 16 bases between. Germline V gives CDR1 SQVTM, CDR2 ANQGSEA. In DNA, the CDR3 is TGCAGCGCCCGTGCGGGGGGCCCCACTGAAGCTTTCTTT. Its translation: CSARAGGPTEAFF.

CDR3 nucleotides: TGTGCCAGCAGTTTACTCACCGGGACAGCCTATAATTCACCCCTCCACTTT. This encodes CASSLLTGTAYNSPLHF. The gene calls are TRBV27 and TRBJ1-6; 7 nucleotides match TRBD1. CDR1 and CDR2 from the germline V gene are MNHEY and SMNVEV (reference sequence). The CDR3 runs 17 residues. V was clipped by 2 bases and J by 2 bases; unmatched bases: 6.

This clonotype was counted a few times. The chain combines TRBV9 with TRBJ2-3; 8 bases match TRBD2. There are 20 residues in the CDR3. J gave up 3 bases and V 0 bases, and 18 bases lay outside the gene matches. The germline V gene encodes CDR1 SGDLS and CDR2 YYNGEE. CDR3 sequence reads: CASSVEVQARGLDTTDTQYF. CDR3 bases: TGTGCCAGCAGCGTAGAAGTACAGGCGAGGGGACTAGATACAACAGATACGCAGTATTTT.

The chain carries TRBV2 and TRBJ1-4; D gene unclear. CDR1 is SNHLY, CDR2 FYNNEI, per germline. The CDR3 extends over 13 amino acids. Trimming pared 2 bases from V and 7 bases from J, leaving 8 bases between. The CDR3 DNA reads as TGTGCCAGCAGTGAAAACCGGGGTGAAAAACTGTTTTTT. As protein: CASSENRGEKLFF.

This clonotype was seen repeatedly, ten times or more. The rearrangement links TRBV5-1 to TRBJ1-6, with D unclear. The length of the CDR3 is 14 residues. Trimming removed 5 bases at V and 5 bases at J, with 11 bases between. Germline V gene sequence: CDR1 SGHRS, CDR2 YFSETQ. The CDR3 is CASSLGEDNSPLHF. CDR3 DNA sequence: TGCGCCAGCAGTCTCGGGGAGGATAATTCACCCCTCCACTTT.

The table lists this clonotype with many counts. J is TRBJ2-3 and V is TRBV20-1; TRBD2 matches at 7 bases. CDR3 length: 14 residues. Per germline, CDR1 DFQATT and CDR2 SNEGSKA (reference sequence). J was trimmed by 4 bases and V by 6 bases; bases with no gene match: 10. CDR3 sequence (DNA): TGCAGTGCCGCTAGCGGTTCCGGTTCAGATACGCAGTATTTT. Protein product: CSAASGSGSDTQYF.

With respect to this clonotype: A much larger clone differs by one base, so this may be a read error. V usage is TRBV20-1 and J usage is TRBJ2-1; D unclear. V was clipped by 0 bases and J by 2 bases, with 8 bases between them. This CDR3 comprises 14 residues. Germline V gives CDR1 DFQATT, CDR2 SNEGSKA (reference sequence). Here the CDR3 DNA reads TGCAGTGCTAGAGACTTTGACGCCTACAATGAGCAGTTCTTC. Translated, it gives CSARDFDAYNEQFF.

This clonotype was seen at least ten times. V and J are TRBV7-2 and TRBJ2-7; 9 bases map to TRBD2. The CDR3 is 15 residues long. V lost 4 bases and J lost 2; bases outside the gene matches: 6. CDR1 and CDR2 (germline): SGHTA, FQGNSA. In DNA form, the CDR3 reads TGTGCCAGCAGCTATAGCGGGGGCGATCCCTACGAGCAGTACTTC. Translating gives CASSYSGGDPYEQYF.

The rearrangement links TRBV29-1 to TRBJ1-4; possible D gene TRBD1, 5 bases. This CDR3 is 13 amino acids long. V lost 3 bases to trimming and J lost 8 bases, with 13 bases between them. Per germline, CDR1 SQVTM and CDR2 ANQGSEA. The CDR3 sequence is CSVDKGSGEKLFF. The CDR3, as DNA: TGCAGCGTTGATAAGGGGTCCGGCGAAAAACTGTTTTTT.

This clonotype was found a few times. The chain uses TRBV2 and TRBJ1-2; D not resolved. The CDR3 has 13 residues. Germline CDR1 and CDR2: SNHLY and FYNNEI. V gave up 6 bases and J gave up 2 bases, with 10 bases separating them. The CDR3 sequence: CASRPTPNYGYTF. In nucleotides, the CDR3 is TGTGCCAGCAGGCCGACACCCAACTATGGCTACACCTTC.

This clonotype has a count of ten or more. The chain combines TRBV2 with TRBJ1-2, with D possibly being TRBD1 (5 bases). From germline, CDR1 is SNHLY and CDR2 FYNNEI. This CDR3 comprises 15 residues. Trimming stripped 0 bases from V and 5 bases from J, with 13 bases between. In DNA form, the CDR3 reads TGTGCCAGCAGTGAAGCTTATGGGGGTTTATATGGCTACACCTTC. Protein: CASSEAYGGLYGYTF. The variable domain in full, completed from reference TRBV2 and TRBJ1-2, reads EPEVTQTPSHQVTQMGQEVILRCVPISNHLYFYWYRQILGQKVEFLVSFYNNEISEKSEIFDDQFSVERPDGSNFTLKIRSTKLEDSAMYFCASSEAYGGLYGYTFGSGTRLTVV.

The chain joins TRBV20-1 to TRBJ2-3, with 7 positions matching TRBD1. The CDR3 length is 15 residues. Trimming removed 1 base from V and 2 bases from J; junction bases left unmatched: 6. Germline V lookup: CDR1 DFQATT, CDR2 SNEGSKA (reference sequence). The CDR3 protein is CSARGQGQFTDTQYF. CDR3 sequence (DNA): TGCAGTGCTAGAGGACAGGGACAATTCACAGATACGCAGTATTTT.

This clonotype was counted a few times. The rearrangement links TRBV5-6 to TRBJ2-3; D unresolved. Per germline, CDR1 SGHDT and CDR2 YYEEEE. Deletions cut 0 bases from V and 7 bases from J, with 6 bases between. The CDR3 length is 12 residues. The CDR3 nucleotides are TGTGCCAGCAGCTTGGATGGAAATACGCAGTATTTT. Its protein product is CASSLDGNTQYF.

Written as DNA, the CDR3 is TGTGCCAGCTCACAGGGGATTGCCACTGAAGCTTTCTTT. This gives the protein CASSQGIATEAFF. V usage is TRBV18 and J usage is TRBJ1-1; perhaps TRBD1 as D (5 bases). V lost 4 bases and J 4 bases, leaving 10 bases between the germline ends. CDR3 length: 13 amino acids. CDR1 KGHSH and CDR2 LQKENI come from the germline V gene.

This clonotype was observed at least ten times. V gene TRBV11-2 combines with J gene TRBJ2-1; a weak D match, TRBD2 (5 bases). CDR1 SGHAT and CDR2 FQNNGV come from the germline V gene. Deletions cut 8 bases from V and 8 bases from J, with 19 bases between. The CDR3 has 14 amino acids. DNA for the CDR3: TGTGCCAGCGGAGCTCTCTTGGTTAGCGATGAGCAGTTCTTC. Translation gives CASGALLVSDEQFF.

CDR3 DNA: TGTGCCACCCCGGGGGCTTATATCTCTGGGGCCAACGTCCTGACTTTC. This codes for CATPGAYISGANVLTF. The chain recombines TRBV7-2 with TRBJ2-6; perhaps D is TRBD1 or TRBD2 (6 bases each). Germline CDR1 and CDR2: SGHTA and FQGNSA. V was cut by 10 bases and J by 0 bases, with 16 bases left in between. CDR3 size: 16 residues. Full variable domain (rest looked up from reference TRBV7-2 and TRBJ2-6): GAGVSQSPSNKVTEKGKDVELRCDPISGHTALYWYRQSLGQGLEFLIYFQGNSAPDKSGLPSDRFSAERTGGSVSTLTIQRTQQEDSAVYLCATPGAYISGANVLTFGAGSRLTVL.

The CDR3 loop is CASSQSSPDTQYF. DNA for the CDR3: TGTGCCAGCAGCCAATCCTCCCCAGATACGCAGTATTTT. The chain carries TRBV3-1 and TRBJ2-3, with no clear D. From germline, CDR1 is LGHDT and CDR2 YNNKEL (reference sequence). Trimming took 2 bases from V and 4 from J, leaving 7 bases between them. This CDR3 has 13 amino acids.

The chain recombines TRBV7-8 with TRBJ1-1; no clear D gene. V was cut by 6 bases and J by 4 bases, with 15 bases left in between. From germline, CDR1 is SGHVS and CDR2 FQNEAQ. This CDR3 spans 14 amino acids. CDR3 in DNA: TGTGCCAGCAGAGTAAACCCGATGGGCACTGAAGCTTTCTTT. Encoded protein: CASRVNPMGTEAFF. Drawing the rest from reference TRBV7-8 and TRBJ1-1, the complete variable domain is GAGVSQSPRYKVAKRGQDVALRCDPISGHVSLFWYQQALGQGPEFLTYFQNEAQLDKSGLPSDRFFAERPEGSVSTLKIQRTQQEDSAVYLCASRVNPMGTEAFFGQGTRLTVV.

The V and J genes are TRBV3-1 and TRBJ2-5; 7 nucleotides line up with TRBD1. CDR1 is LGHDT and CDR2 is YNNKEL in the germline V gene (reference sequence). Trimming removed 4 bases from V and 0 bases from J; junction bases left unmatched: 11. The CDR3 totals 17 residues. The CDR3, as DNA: TGTGCCAGCAGCCCCGTGATACAGGGGCCCCACCAAGAGACCCAGTACTTC. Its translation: CASSPVIQGPHQETQYF.

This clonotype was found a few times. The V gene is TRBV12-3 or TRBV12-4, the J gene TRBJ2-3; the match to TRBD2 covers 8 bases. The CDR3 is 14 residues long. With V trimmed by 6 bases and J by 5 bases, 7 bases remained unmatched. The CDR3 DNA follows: TGTGCCAGCAGCACGGGGGGGCCAGTAGATACGCAGTATTTT. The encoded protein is CASSTGGPVDTQYF.

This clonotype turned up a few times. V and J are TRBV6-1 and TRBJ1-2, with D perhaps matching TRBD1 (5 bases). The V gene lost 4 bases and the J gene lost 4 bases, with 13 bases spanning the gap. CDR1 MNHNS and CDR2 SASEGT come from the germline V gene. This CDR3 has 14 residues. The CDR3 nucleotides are TGTGCCAGCAGTGCCCAACAGGAGGGCTATGGCTACACCTTC. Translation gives CASSAQQEGYGYTF.

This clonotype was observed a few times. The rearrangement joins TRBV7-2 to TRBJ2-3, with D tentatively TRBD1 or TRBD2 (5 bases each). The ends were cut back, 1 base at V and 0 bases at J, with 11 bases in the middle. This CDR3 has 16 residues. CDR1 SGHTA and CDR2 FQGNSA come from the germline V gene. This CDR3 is CASSLVQWDSTDTQYF. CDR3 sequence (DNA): TGTGCCAGCAGCTTAGTACAGTGGGACAGCACAGATACGCAGTATTTT.

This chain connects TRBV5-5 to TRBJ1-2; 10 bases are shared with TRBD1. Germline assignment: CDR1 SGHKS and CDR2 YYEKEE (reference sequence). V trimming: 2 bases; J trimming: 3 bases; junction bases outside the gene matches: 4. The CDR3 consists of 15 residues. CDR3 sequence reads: CASSFRQGADYGYTF. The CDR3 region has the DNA TGTGCCAGCAGCTTTCGACAGGGGGCCGACTATGGCTACACCTTC.